This T cell receptor beta chain was sequenced during a study of vaccination and CD4 T cells after COVID-19. A note on this clonotype: Its antigen is undetermined.

The Oncomine TCR Beta short-read assay sequenced DNA from cultured CD4+ T cells. TCRdb independently ran MiXCR on the PCR reads; one entry per CDR3 protein. The sample includes around 12,000 distinct CDR3 sequences, approximately 53% seen only once; the top ten take over 10%. This CDR3 spans 17 amino acids. Trimming stripped 5 bases from V and 0 bases from J, with 20 bases between. Germline values: CDR1 SGHVS, CDR2 FNYEAQ. The treatment was: approximately 9-day PBMC culture with coronavirus spike peptide pools or control peptides (ViraFEST assay). ViraFEST used peptide pools to expand antigen-specific T cells, then sequenced TCRs.

Sequencing input: CD4+ T cells from blood, cultured in vitro. The gene calls are TRBV7-6 and TRBJ2-7; possible D gene TRBD2, 5 bases. This receptor was obtained from a human donor who had recovered from COVID-19. CDR3 sequence: CASSPSPYKRSSYEQYF. Here the CDR3 DNA reads TGTGCCAGCAGCCCGTCCCCCTACAAGCGGAGCTCCTACGAGCAGTACTTC.